The rows below give T cell receptor beta chains drawn from one sample of a study of T cells in Graves' hyperthyroidism and ophthalmopathy. TCRdb independently ran MiXCR on the multiplex PCR reads; one entry per CDR3 protein. Of hundreds of thousands of distinct CDR3 sequences listed, 12% to 15% are singletons. The sequencing sample was made of blood. These receptor sequences come from a woman aged 18-29 years with Graves' hyperthyroidism. Each CDR3 is given with its conserved first and last residue. Each record gives: J gene, V gene, clone size, CDR3 protein. Clone sizes are given selectively: once, few, many, or a class where the clone is expanded.

TRBJ2-2,TRBV3-2,few,CASSHPDRRMNTGELFF
TRBJ2-2,TRBV5-1,many,CASRPGTNTGELFF
TRBJ1-5,TRBV12-3/TRBV12-4,many,CASSWWNQPQHF
TRBJ2-6,TRBV30,few,CAWGVAGANVLTF
TRBJ1-5,TRBV4-1,many,CASSRRGYSNQPQHF
TRBJ1-2,TRBV15,NA,CATPGTGDGYTF
TRBJ2-2,TRBV6-1,many,CASSYLAPSLANTGELFF
TRBJ2-1,TRBV6-1,many,CASSSLGTSGKAEQFF
TRBJ1-5,TRBV5-5,NA,CASSLEGQGANQPQHF
TRBJ2-2,TRBV30,many,CAWSLRTSSFPSNTGELFF
TRBJ2-7,TRBV6-5,many,CASSYPEDYEQYF
TRBJ1-4,TRBV3-1,many,CASSQVDRRNEKLFF
TRBJ1-1,TRBV5-8,NA,CASSGDAGRGNTEAFF
TRBJ2-1,TRBV7-2,many,CASSALAGATYNEQFF
TRBJ2-1,TRBV27,NA,CASSPEAGTSGSQFF
TRBJ2-3,TRBV10-3,few,CAISDISLAGGPTDTQYF
TRBJ2-2,TRBV7-9,NA,CASSPRDRESGGELFF
TRBJ2-2,TRBV20-1,NA,CSGRRGYTGELFF
TRBJ2-5,TRBV7-9,few,CAIRDNEETQYF
TRBJ2-2,TRBV6-1,many,CASSYMRIGELFF
TRBJ2-7,TRBV27,NA,CASSYPGTGIYEQYF
TRBJ2-1,TRBV12-3/TRBV12-4,many,CASSPIGQGGNEQFF
TRBJ1-1,TRBV19,few,CASSMGLTEAFF
TRBJ2-1,TRBV18,many,CASSPRLAANEQFF
TRBJ2-3,TRBV29-1,NA,CSVEGVGGAGPDTQYF
TRBJ1-1,TRBV30,few,CAWSGEGLNTEAFF
TRBJ2-1,TRBV10-2,NA,CATSDGPSRYNEQFF
TRBJ1-1,TRBV6-1,NA,CAITEGGTTEAFF
TRBJ2-2,TRBV2,many,CASRATGGNTGELFF
TRBJ2-7,TRBV7-9,many,CASSLGRGTFSYEQYF
TRBJ1-1,TRBV5-6,many,CASSVGYGNTEAFF
TRBJ2-3,TRBV9,NA,CASSVEIDTDTQYF
TRBJ2-7,TRBV20-1,few,CSAQRGQFYEQYF
TRBJ2-1,TRBV19,NA,CASSILGRTHNEQFF
TRBJ1-5,TRBV12-5,many,CASGLPYSTHTGNGNQPQHF
TRBJ2-7,TRBV3-1,NA,CASSQEGASGSRDHEQYF
TRBJ1-2,TRBV6-9,few,CASSYPTGQGRNYGYTF
TRBJ2-5,TRBV11-2,many,CASSSPGWRQETQYF
TRBJ2-7,TRBV12-3/TRBV12-4,many,CASSRGTGSRYEQYF
TRBJ2-1,TRBV4-1,few,CASSHPLAGGFGNEQFF